The clone carrying this TCR beta chain appeared many times. Its antigen is not known. The data derive from a study of metastatic and nonmetastatic thyroid tumors. Whole-study context: The authors compared repertoires across blood and tumor or nodule tissue from malignant and benign thyroid patients.

Treatment of any kind had been given to no patient before thyroid surgery. TCRdb used MiXCR to call clones anew from the PCR reads. The sample consists of about 93,000 clones, roughly an eighth of them appearing once. The study, taken as a whole, reports: It was reported that TCR beta diversity was significantly higher in malignant thyroid tumors than benign nodules, in blood and tumor.

The sample comprised blood. The clonotype comes from a female donor with papillary thyroid cancer or a benign thyroid nodule (not recorded which). Some clones in this sample may be carry-over from other donors' samples.

CDR3 region: CASSQGGGGREKLFF. In DNA, the CDR3 is TGTGCCAGCAGCCAAGGGGGAGGGGGGCGTGAAAAACTGTTTTTT. V is TRBV3-1 and J is TRBJ1-4, with D possibly TRBD1 on 6 matching bases. The V and J ends lost 1 base and 7 bases respectively, with 13 bases between them. CDR3 length: 15 residues. The germline gives CDR1 LGHDT, CDR2 YNNKEL (reference sequence).